What follows are 20 T cell receptor beta chains derived from one specimen sequenced in a study of molecular identifiers for immune sequencing clone quantification (dated by TCRdb to between 2017 and 2018). Library preparation employed PCR. These reads were obtained on a NextSeq 500. TCRdb applied fastp at Q25 and MiXCR to the public reads, then kept only in-frame beta chains. When rows share a CDR3 protein, they turn into one entry using the most common DNA and genes. This sample lists approximately 97,000 distinct CDR3 sequences; 20% to 25% were detected once. The top ten clones comprise under 1% of the sample. Sequenced material: naive CD8+ T cells from blood, with Jurkat cell RNA spiked in. Taken with the paper, the label for cell subset or site translates to: FACS-sorted CD8+CD4-CCR7+CD45RA+ naive T cells. These receptor sequences come from a human donor in good health. Some libraries in this study had Jurkat cell RNA spiked in.

Turning to this clonotype: Since a much larger clone is just one base distant, this may be a read error. The final CDR3 position lacks the conserved phenylalanine or tryptophan, pointing to a likely read error. The chain is built from TRBV11-2 and TRBJ2-7; D remains ambiguous. This CDR3 is built from 13 residues. Trimming removed 1 base from V and 3 bases from J, with 7 bases in between. Germline CDR1 reads SGHAT; CDR2 reads FQNNGV. The CDR3 bases are TGTGCCAGCAGCTTAGCCGTAAACTACGAGCAGTACCTC. This codes for CASSLAVNYEQYL.

This clonotype was detected only a few times. The J gene is TRBJ2-6, the V gene TRBV7-6; D possibly corresponds to TRBD2 (5 bases). The CDR3 runs 18 residues. V lost 1 base to trimming and J lost 2 bases, with 15 bases between them. Germline CDR1 reads SGHVS; CDR2 reads FNYEAQ. The CDR3 nucleotides are TGTGCCAGCAGCTTAGAGCTCGGGGAAAAAGCTGGGGCCAACGTCCTGACTTTC. Translation gives CASSLELGEKAGANVLTF.

J is TRBJ2-5 and V is TRBV20-1; 8 bases agree with TRBD2. Germline V gene sequence: CDR1 DFQATT, CDR2 SNEGSKA (reference sequence). This CDR3 is built from 18 residues. V was clipped by 0 bases and J by 2 bases; unmatched bases: 14. The CDR3 protein is CSARELTTLAAVQETQYF. The CDR3, as DNA: TGCAGTGCTAGAGAGCTCACAACACTAGCGGCGGTTCAAGAGACCCAGTACTTC.

As regards this clonotype: A read error is possible here, since a much larger clone lies one base away. V is TRBV27 and J is TRBJ2-5; D is unclear. In germline, CDR1 is MNHEY, CDR2 SMNVEV (reference sequence). The CDR3 length is 14 residues. The CDR3 nucleotides read TGTGCCGGCAGTTTATCGTCAAACCAAGAGACCCAGTACTTC. Translating gives CAGSLSSNQETQYF.

This clonotype was detected a few times. J is TRBJ2-7 and V is TRBV5-4, with D maybe TRBD1 (6 bases). Between the trimmed V and J ends, which lost 5 bases and 0 bases, there was a span of 12 bases. The germline gives CDR1 SGHNT, CDR2 YYREEE (reference sequence). The CDR3 extends over 14 amino acids. CDR3 amino acids: CASRPGQSSYEQYF. The CDR3 DNA reads TGTGCCAGCAGACCTGGACAGAGCTCCTACGAGCAGTACTTC.

The rearrangement joins TRBV6-4 to TRBJ2-2, with TRBD2 as a possible D gene (5 bases). CDR1 MRHNA and CDR2 SNTAGT come from the germline V gene. V was clipped by 3 bases and J by 2 bases, with 13 bases between them. The length of the CDR3 is 16 residues. The CDR3 sequence: CASSDLAGTNTGELFF. CDR3 sequence (DNA): TGTGCCAGCAGTGATCTAGCAGGAACCAACACCGGGGAGCTGTTTTTT.

Many counts were recorded for this clonotype. V usage is TRBV6-5 and J usage is TRBJ1-6; 10 positions agree with TRBD1. CDR3 length equals 18 residues. The V segment lost 5 bases and the J segment 7 bases; nucleotides outside the gene matches: 14. Germline CDR1 and CDR2: MNHEY and SVGAGI. Here the CDR3 reads CASSQNPDRGGLNSPLHF. The DNA of the CDR3 is TGTGCCAGCAGTCAAAACCCGGACAGGGGGGGATTGAATTCACCCCTCCACTTT.

The chain combines TRBV13 with TRBJ2-7, with 9 positions matching TRBD1. The V and J ends lost 5 bases and 3 bases, in that order; junction bases with no gene match: 8. Germline loops: CDR1 PRHDT, CDR2 FYEKMQ (reference sequence). The CDR3 consists of 15 residues. The chain's CDR3 is CASSPTGTGSYEQYF. Written as DNA, the CDR3 is TGTGCCAGCAGCCCTACAGGGACAGGGAGCTACGAGCAGTACTTC.

J is TRBJ1-5 and V is TRBV20-1; 7 bases agree with TRBD1. This CDR3 has 15 residues. Germline CDR1 DFQATT, CDR2 SNEGSKA (reference sequence). The junction had 9 bases not matched to a gene; V was cut back by 2 bases and J by 5 bases. CDR3 nucleotides: TGCAGTGCTAGACCCGACAGGGATGCTCATCAGCCCCAGCATTTT. Protein sequence: CSARPDRDAHQPQHF.

The sample holds a few counts of this clonotype. This chain links TRBV20-1 with TRBJ1-5, with TRBD1 matching 7 bases. The germline V gene has CDR1 DFQATT and CDR2 SNEGSKA (reference sequence). This CDR3 has 13 amino acids. Trimming cost V 4 bases and J 2 bases; bases outside gene matches: 2. The DNA of the CDR3 is TGCAGTGCTACTGGGACAGGCAATCAGCCCCAGCATTTT. It encodes CSATGTGNQPQHF.

Many counts were recorded for this clonotype. The chain uses TRBV7-8 and TRBJ1-4, with D possibly TRBD1 on 6 matching bases. This CDR3 is built from 18 residues. In germline, CDR1 is SGHVS, CDR2 FQNEAQ. V was trimmed by 0 bases and J by 3 bases, leaving 17 bases between them. CDR3 nucleotide sequence: TGTGCCAGCAGCTTAGCATTCGGCAGGGGCGCCTCTAATGAAAAACTGTTTTTT. Translation: CASSLAFGRGASNEKLFF.

This clonotype was observed many times. The chain links TRBV19 to TRBJ1-1; unclear D gene. The CDR3 sequence is 13 residues long. Germline V CDR1 and CDR2: LNHDA, SQIVND (reference sequence). V lost 7 bases and J 0 bases, leaving 9 bases between the germline ends. The CDR3 DNA follows: TGTGCCAGTATTGGCAAGCTGAACACTGAAGCTTTCTTT. Its translation is CASIGKLNTEAFF.

There are a few counts of this clonotype. The junction and the germline gene differ at one end; a read error may be behind it. The rearrangement links TRBV4-3 to TRBJ1-3; D call uncertain. Germline V gives CDR1 LGHNA, CDR2 YSLEER. The CDR3 loop spans 15 amino acids. CDR3 sequence (DNA): TGCGCCGGCAGCCAAGATGGAGCGTCAGGAAACACCATATATTTT. It codes for CAGSQDGASGNTIYF.

In this sample, this clonotype turned up a few times. This could be a read error, since a much larger clone is one nucleotide away. J is TRBJ2-3 and V is TRBV10-2, with D perhaps matching TRBD2 (6 bases). V gave up 5 bases and J gave up 3 bases, with 21 bases separating them. The CDR3 totals 17 residues. Germline CDR1 is WSHSY and CDR2 is SAAADI. CDR3 amino acids: CASSPGTLRPLTDTQYF. The CDR3 bases are TGCGCCAGCAGTCCCGGGACTCTCCGTCCACTGACAGATACGCAGTATTTT.

This clonotype has only a few counts. This rearrangement joins TRBV4-1 to TRBJ2-1; 10 nucleotides agree with TRBD2. CDR3 length equals 17 residues. The V gene end was trimmed by 0 bases and the J gene end by 10 bases; junction bases not matched to a gene: 12. CDR1 is MGHRA and CDR2 is YSYEKL in the germline V gene. The CDR3 is CASSQDPDPSGSKEQFF. As DNA, the CDR3 is TGCGCCAGCAGCCAAGATCCCGATCCTAGCGGGAGCAAAGAGCAGTTCTTC.

The rearrangement joins TRBV7-9 to TRBJ2-1; tentatively, D is TRBD2 (6 bases). This CDR3 spans 16 amino acids. V was shortened by 5 bases and J by 2 bases, with 16 bases between the two germline ends. Per the germline V gene, CDR1 is SEHNR and CDR2 is FQNEAQ (reference sequence). The CDR3 DNA sequence: TGTGCCAGCAGCCCAAGGGCCGGGGGACCCTACAATGAGCAGTTCTTC. Protein product: CASSPRAGGPYNEQFF.

This clonotype was detected only a few times. A much bigger clone sits one base away, suggesting this may be a read error. This chain joins TRBV25-1 and TRBJ2-7; tentative D call: TRBD1 (5 bases). The CDR3 spans 13 residues. Germline lookup yields CDR1 MGHDK and CDR2 SYGVNS. The CDR3 is CASRDRGSYERYF. In nucleotides, the CDR3 is TGTGCCAGCAGAGACAGAGGCTCCTACGAGCGGTACTTC.

This clonotype was recorded at least ten times. CDR3 DNA: TGTGCCAGCAGCGATTTGAGCGGGAGTGCAGATACGCAGTATTTT. It yields the protein CASSDLSGSADTQYF. J is TRBJ2-3 and V is TRBV2; 8 nucleotides match TRBD2. The germline gives CDR1 SNHLY, CDR2 FYNNEI. The CDR3 is made up of 15 amino acids. Trimming at V came to 6 bases and at J to 4 bases, leaving 9 bases not matched to a gene.

This clonotype was observed many times. The chain employs TRBV6-2 or TRBV6-3 and TRBJ2-7; D is unclear. The CDR3 is 14 residues long. CDR1 and CDR2 (germline): MNHEY, SVGEGT. Trimming took 4 bases from V and 3 from J, leaving 13 bases between them. The CDR3 loop reads CASSSTIRYYEQYF. The CDR3 DNA follows: TGTGCCAGCAGTTCCACAATACGGTACTACGAGCAGTACTTC.

The chain combines TRBV4-1 with TRBJ2-7; 7 bases fit TRBD1. The junction had 13 bases not matched to a gene; V was cut back by 11 bases and J by 3 bases. The CDR3 extends over 14 amino acids. CDR1 MGHRA and CDR2 YSYEKL come from the germline V gene. In nucleotides, the CDR3 is TGCGCCCGCCGCCATCGGGACAGAGACTACGAGCAGTACTTC. Translated: CARRHRDRDYEQYF.